What follows describes a single TCR beta chain. Germline values: CDR1 SEHNR, CDR2 FQNEAQ (reference sequence). This CDR3 is 16 amino acids long. The V segment lost 3 bases and the J segment 4 bases; nucleotides outside the gene matches: 7. The entry originates in a study of blood T cells in healthy people across ages. PCR was performed a second time for about 7 to 12 cycles using a sample-barcoded 5' primer and a J-beta primer mix. A tag from a template-switch adaptor with 12 random nucleotides marked each cDNA molecule. TCRdb called the 5' RACE reads again in MiXCR, with one record for every CDR3 protein. The sample holds some 880,000 distinct CDR3 sequences; about 37% are singletons and the top ten take 10% to 15%. Each of the donors had approximately 10 milliliters of peripheral blood drawn into EDTA-treated Vacutainer tubes.

The material sequenced was blood. The clonotype originates from a man aged 18-30 years in good health. V gene TRBV7-9 combines with J gene TRBJ2-1; 9 bases line up with TRBD2. CDR3 nucleotides: TGTGCCAGCAGCTTGCCAAGCGGGGGGCCATACAATGAGCAGTTCTTC. This codes for CASSLPSGGPYNEQFF. The full variable domain, rest sourced from reference TRBV7-9 and TRBJ2-1, is DTGVSQNPRHKITKRGQNVTFRCDPISEHNRLYWYRQTLGQGPEFLTYFQNEAQLEKSRLLSDRFSAERPKGSFSTLEIQRTEQGDSAMYLCASSLPSGGPYNEQFFGPGTRLTVL.